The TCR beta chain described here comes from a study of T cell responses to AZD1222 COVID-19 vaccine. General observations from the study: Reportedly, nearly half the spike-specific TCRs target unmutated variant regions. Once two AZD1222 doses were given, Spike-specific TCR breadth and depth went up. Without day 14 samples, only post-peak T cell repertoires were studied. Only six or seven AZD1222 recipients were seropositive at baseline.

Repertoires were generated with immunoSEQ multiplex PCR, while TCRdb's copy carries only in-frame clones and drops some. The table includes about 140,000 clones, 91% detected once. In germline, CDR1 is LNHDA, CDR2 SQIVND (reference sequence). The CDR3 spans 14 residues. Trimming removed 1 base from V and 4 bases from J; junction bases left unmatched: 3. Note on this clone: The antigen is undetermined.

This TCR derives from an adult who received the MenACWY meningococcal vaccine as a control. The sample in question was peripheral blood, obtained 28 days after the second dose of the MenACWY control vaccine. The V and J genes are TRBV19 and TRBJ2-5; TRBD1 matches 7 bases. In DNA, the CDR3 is TGTGCCAGTAGTATAGGGCACAGGGGAGAGACCCAGTACTTC. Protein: CASSIGHRGETQYF.